The 22 T cell receptor beta chains presented below share a single source sample, sequenced in a study of early T cells in non-severe SARS-CoV-2 infection. TCRdb recomputed calls from the 5' RACE reads with MiXCR, one row per CDR3 protein. The table includes around 58,000 distinct CDR3 sequences, more than 13% detected once. Sequencing was performed on whole blood, taken at baseline. These receptor sequences come from an adult who was a healthcare worker with PCR-confirmed SARS-CoV-2 infection or an uninfected control (not recorded which).

This clonotype was counted between two and nine times. The chain joins TRBV3-1 to TRBJ1-6, with TRBD1 as a possible D gene (6 bases). V was pared by 4 bases and J by 9 bases, with 10 bases between. Germline-derived CDR1 and CDR2 are LGHDT and YNNKEL (reference sequence). The CDR3 consists of 13 residues. The CDR3 bases are TGTGCCAGCAGCCCGGACAGACCTTCACCCCTCCACTTT. Its protein is CASSPDRPSPLHF.

This sequence joins TRBV29-1 and TRBJ2-1, with 7 bases matching TRBD1. There are 11 residues in the CDR3. Germline CDR1 is SQVTM and CDR2 is ANQGSEA. V lost 5 bases and J lost 8; bases outside the gene matches: 3. CDR3 region: CSVYRGDEQFF. CDR3 nucleotide sequence: TGCAGCGTTTACAGGGGTGATGAGCAGTTCTTC.

The gene calls are TRBV5-6 and TRBJ2-7, with D perhaps TRBD1 (6 bases). Trimming stripped 6 bases from V and 6 bases from J, with 19 bases between. The CDR3 has 14 residues. Germline loops: CDR1 SGHDT, CDR2 YYEEEE. The CDR3 DNA is TGTGCCAGCACCCTGGAGACAGGAGGAGGCGAGCAGTACTTC. This gives the protein CASTLETGGGEQYF.

This clonotype has only a few counts. This chain uses TRBV2 with TRBJ2-1, with 9 bases fitting TRBD1. In germline, CDR1 is SNHLY, CDR2 FYNNEI. V was clipped by 5 bases and J by 10 bases; unmatched bases: 3. This CDR3 has 12 residues. The CDR3 DNA sequence: TGTGCCAGCAGTTGGGGACAGGGCGAGCAGTTCTTC. Its protein product is CASSWGQGEQFF.

This clonotype was recorded a few times. The rearrangement joins TRBV5-1 to TRBJ2-2, with a tentative D call TRBD1 (5 bases). V lost 7 bases and J 3 bases, leaving 10 bases between the germline ends. From germline, CDR1 is SGHRS and CDR2 YFSETQ. This CDR3 contains 13 residues. The CDR3 protein is CASGVRDTGELFF. DNA of the CDR3: TGCGCCAGCGGCGTCAGGGACACCGGGGAGCTGTTTTTT.

The rearrangement uses TRBV20-1 and TRBJ2-7; no clear D. Germline loops: CDR1 DFQATT, CDR2 SNEGSKA (reference sequence). Trimming removed 6 bases from V and 5 bases from J, with 11 bases in between. This CDR3 spans 11 amino acids. The CDR3 DNA sequence: TGCAGTGCCGCCCTCCTCCACGAGCAGTACTTC. Its protein is CSAALLHEQYF.

J is TRBJ2-7 and V is TRBV28, with 7 bases matching TRBD2. The V gene's germline CDR1 is MDHEN and CDR2 SYDVKM. CDR3 size: 15 residues. V dropped 7 bases and J dropped 0; count of bases not matched to a gene: 9. CDR3 bases: TGTGCCAGCATTACCAGCGGGGTTTACTCCTACGAGCAGTACTTC. This translates into CASITSGVYSYEQYF.

There are a few counts of this clonotype. CDR3 residues: CSASPQVNSYEQYF. DNA of the CDR3: TGCAGTGCGAGTCCACAGGTTAACTCCTACGAGCAGTACTTC. V is TRBV20-1 and J is TRBJ2-7; D might be TRBD1 (5 bases). This CDR3 spans 14 amino acids. Germline values: CDR1 DFQATT, CDR2 SNEGSKA (reference sequence). Trimming removed 6 bases at V and 0 bases at J, with 15 bases between.

This clonotype came up many times. The chain carries TRBV4-1 and TRBJ1-1; the D gene is possibly TRBD1 (5 bases). Germline CDR1 MGHRA, CDR2 YSYEKL. V was cut by 6 bases and J by 5 bases, with 10 bases left in between. This CDR3 spans 12 amino acids. The CDR3 coding sequence is TGCGCCAGCAGTCCTTGGGGGACTGAAGCTTTCTTT. It is translated as CASSPWGTEAFF.

This clonotype was seen a few times. The chain joins TRBV11-2 to TRBJ2-1, with TRBD2 as a possible D gene (6 bases). This CDR3 is built from 14 residues. Germline CDR1 reads SGHAT; CDR2 reads FQNNGV. V lost 1 base to trimming and J lost 3 bases, with 7 bases between them. CDR3 in DNA: TGTGCCAGCAGCTTAGCGGGGGACTACAATGAGCAGTTCTTC. The encoded protein is CASSLAGDYNEQFF. Together with reference TRBV11-2 and TRBJ2-1, the CDR3 gives the full variable domain: EAGVAQSPRYKIIEKRQSVAFWCNPISGHATLYWYQQILGQGPKLLIQFQNNGVVDDSQLPKDRFSAERLKGVDSTLKIQPAKLEDSAVYLCASSLAGDYNEQFFGPGTRLTVL.

This clonotype showed up just a few times. The chain uses TRBV5-1 and TRBJ1-2, with a weak D call TRBD1 (6 bases). From germline, CDR1 is SGHRS and CDR2 YFSETQ. V was shortened by 4 bases and J by 6 bases, with 13 bases between the two germline ends. The CDR3 loop spans 13 amino acids. In DNA form, the CDR3 reads TGCGCCAGCAGCCAATCGGACAGCGATGGCTACACCTTC. Its protein product is CASSQSDSDGYTF.

The chain links TRBV2 to TRBJ1-5; TRBD1 might be the D (5 bases). From germline, CDR1 is SNHLY and CDR2 FYNNEI. This CDR3 has 14 residues. V lost 3 bases and J 4 bases, leaving 10 bases between the germline ends. CDR3 protein: CASSDGQQNQPQHF. The DNA of the CDR3 is TGTGCCAGCAGTGATGGACAACAAAATCAGCCCCAGCATTTT.

This clonotype was seen many times. The chain links TRBV12-3 or TRBV12-4 to TRBJ2-7, with D unclear. This CDR3 has 14 residues. Trimming cost V 6 bases and J 4 bases, with 16 bases left between them. CDR3 sequence (DNA): TGTGCCAGCAGCTCCACCCGACCGATTTACGAGCAGTACTTC. This codes for CASSSTRPIYEQYF.

This clonotype occurred a few times. The CDR3 DNA is TGTGCCAGCAGCCGCATGACCTCGGCGGACGAGCAGTACTTC. Amino acid sequence: CASSRMTSADEQYF. This rearrangement joins TRBV3-1 to TRBJ2-7, with D hard to call. Germline CDR1 LGHDT, CDR2 YNNKEL (reference sequence). Deletions cut 4 bases from V and 5 bases from J, with 15 bases between. The CDR3 contains 14 residues.

This clonotype was picked up many times. This chain uses TRBV28 with TRBJ1-5; maybe TRBD1 (6 bases). This CDR3 has 14 residues. In germline, CDR1 is MDHEN, CDR2 SYDVKM. Trimming removed 2 bases from V and 7 bases from J, with 12 bases in between. CDR3 residues: CASSLTAGAQPQHF. The CDR3 nucleotides read TGTGCCAGCAGTTTAACCGCAGGGGCACAGCCCCAGCATTTT. Combining the CDR3 with reference TRBV28 and TRBJ1-5 gives the whole variable domain DVKVTQSSRYLVKRTGEKVFLECVQDMDHENMFWYRQDPGLGLRLIYFSYDVKMKEKGDIPEGYSVSREKKERFSLILESASTNQTSMYLCASSLTAGAQPQHFGDGTRLSIL.

This clonotype has more than one count but fewer than ten. V is TRBV24-1 and J is TRBJ2-2; D is possibly TRBD1 (6 bases). CDR1 and CDR2 from the germline V gene are KGHDR and SFDVKD. CDR3 size: 18 residues. Trimming took off 10 bases at V and 4 bases at J, with 27 bases between the two ends. The CDR3 loop reads CATQPGTPLSWRTGELFF. The CDR3 DNA follows: TGTGCCACTCAGCCAGGGACACCCCTGTCGTGGCGCACCGGGGAGCTGTTTTTT.

This clonotype showed up just a few times. The chain links TRBV5-1 to TRBJ2-7, with 8 bases that match TRBD1. V shed 0 bases, J shed 6 bases, and the junction held 5 bases outside the gene matches. CDR3 length equals 14 residues. CDR1 is SGHRS, CDR2 YFSETQ, per germline. CDR3 DNA: TGCGCCAGCAGCTTGGGGACAGGGTCGAGCGAGCAGTACTTC. Its translation is CASSLGTGSSEQYF.

The table lists this clonotype with a few counts. This rearrangement joins TRBV10-2 to TRBJ1-5; D not resolved. This CDR3 is built from 13 residues. V gave up 9 bases and J gave up 7 bases, with 16 bases separating them. Germline values: CDR1 WSHSY, CDR2 SAAADI. CDR3 amino acids: CASSLAATQPQHF. The CDR3 nucleotides read TGCGCCAGTAGCTTGGCAGCTACCCAGCCCCAGCATTTT.

This clonotype was seen at least ten times. The rearrangement joins TRBV20-1 to TRBJ2-7; TRBD1 matches at 7 bases. The trim removed 6 bases at V and 2 bases at J, leaving 10 bases unmatched. CDR3 length: 14 amino acids. The germline V gene encodes CDR1 DFQATT and CDR2 SNEGSKA (reference sequence). The CDR3 DNA sequence: TGCAGTGCCCAAGGGACAGCCAACCCCTACGAGCAGTACTTC. It specifies CSAQGTANPYEQYF.

This clonotype was recorded at least ten times. The chain has TRBV5-4 and TRBJ1-1, with TRBD1 identical over 7 bases. Germline CDR1 and CDR2: SGHNT and YYREEE (reference sequence). There are 15 residues in the CDR3. V shed 0 bases and J 5 bases; nucleotides not matched to a gene: 7. The CDR3 bases are TGTGCCAGCAGCTTGGTAGGGGGCGCGAGGACTGAAGCTTTCTTT. Its translation: CASSLVGGARTEAFF. Drawing the rest from reference TRBV5-4 and TRBJ1-1, the complete variable domain is ETGVTQSPTHLIKTRGQQVTLRCSSQSGHNTVSWYQQALGQGPQFIFQYYREEENGRGNFPPRFSGLQFPNYSSELNVNALELDDSALYLCASSLVGGARTEAFFGQGTRLTVV.

This clonotype was seen only a few times. The chain is built from TRBV12-3 or TRBV12-4 and TRBJ2-7; D gene unclear. The CDR3 is 12 amino acids. Trimming took 4 bases from V and 4 from J, leaving 8 bases between them. The CDR3 loop is CASSSWGYEQYF. The DNA of the CDR3 is TGTGCCAGCAGTTCTTGGGGATACGAGCAGTACTTC.

This clonotype is medium-sized (0.01 to 0.1%) within its sample. V usage is TRBV28 and J usage is TRBJ1-5; D is ambiguous. Germline V lookup: CDR1 MDHEN, CDR2 SYDVKM. The germline V and J ends were trimmed by 4 bases and 4 bases, with 8 bases remaining between them. The CDR3 consists of 13 residues. The CDR3 sequence: CASSSGVNQPQHF. The DNA for the CDR3 is TGTGCCAGCAGTTCCGGGGTAAATCAGCCCCAGCATTTT.